The rows below give T cell receptor beta chains drawn from one sample of a study of T cell responses to AZD1222 COVID-19 vaccine. Profiling relied on immunoSEQ multiplex PCR, and the TCRdb table lists in-frame clones only, not all of them. The sample carries about 180,000 clones, more than 75% recorded once. The input for sequencing was peripheral blood, taken 28 days after the second AZD1222 dose. The receptors were gathered from an adult who received the AZD1222 COVID-19 vaccine. CDR3s include the opening cysteine and the closing phenylalanine or tryptophan. A D gene is named only where the DNA matches it firmly. Some rows have no size entry. The others give once, few or many, or a class for an expanded clone.

d_call,j_call,v_call,clone_size,cdr3_nt,cdr3_aa
.,TRBJ2-7,TRBV9,.,TGTGCCAGCAGCGTGGTTCCCCTTTACGAGCAGTACTTC,CASSVVPLYEQYF
TRBD1,TRBJ2-5,TRBV12-3/TRBV12-4,.,TGTGCCAGCAGTTCGACAGGGCCCCAGTACTTC,CASSSTGPQYF
.,TRBJ2-7,TRBV19,.,TGTGCCAGTAGTATAGCGATGGGGGTCTACGAGCAGTACTTC,CASSIAMGVYEQYF
.,TRBJ2-2,TRBV5-1,.,TGCGCCAGCAGCGCCTCGCAGGGTAGCACCGGGGAGCTGTTTTTT,CASSASQGSTGELFF
.,TRBJ2-7,TRBV21-1,.,TGTGCCAGCAGCAACCCCCGGACCGACCCCTACGAGCAGTACTTC,CASSNPRTDPYEQYF
.,TRBJ1-1,TRBV5-6,.,TGTGCCAGCAGCTTAAACAGGGAGAACACTGAAGCTTTCTTT,CASSLNRENTEAFF
.,TRBJ2-7,TRBV18,.,TGTGCCAGCTCAGAAGGTGGCCGTCCCTACGAGCAGTACTTC,CASSEGGRPYEQYF
.,TRBJ2-6,TRBV28,.,TGTGCCAGCAGTTCCCATGGGGGGGCCAACGTCCTGACTTTC,CASSSHGGANVLTF
TRBD1,TRBJ1-4,TRBV4-1,.,TGCGCCAGCAGCCAAGAAGGACAGGGTCGACGGGAAAAACTGTTTTTT,CASSQEGQGRREKLFF
TRBD2,TRBJ2-3,TRBV2,.,TGTGCCAGCAGACCGGGACTAGCGGGAGGGAACACAGATACGCAGTATTTT,CASRPGLAGGNTDTQYF
TRBD2,TRBJ2-4,TRBV19,.,TGTGATAGAACGGGGGGAGCCAAAAACATTCAGTACTTC,CDRTGGAKNIQYF
.,TRBJ1-2,TRBV30,.,TGTGCCTGCGAAAAATGGGGCTACACCTTC,CACEKWGYTF
.,TRBJ2-7,TRBV5-1,.,TGCGCCAGCAGCGAGGGCGAAACCACCTACGAGCAGTACTTC,CASSEGETTYEQYF
.,TRBJ1-1,TRBV21-1,.,TGTGCCAGCAGCAAAGTAGGCAGGGAGACTTTT,CASSKVGRETF
TRBD2,TRBJ2-1,TRBV6-6,.,TGTGCCAGCAGCCGACTAGCGGGAATGGAGAATGAGCAGTTCTTC,CASSRLAGMENEQFF
.,TRBJ2-7,TRBV4-1,.,TGCGCCAGCAGCCAACCGGGACTTCCCTACGAGCAGTACTTC,CASSQPGLPYEQYF
.,TRBJ2-3,TRBV12-1,.,TGTGCCAGCAGCTTTGCGCGGCTGATTAGCGGGAGCACAGATACGCAGTATTTT,CASSFARLISGSTDTQYF
TRBD1,TRBJ2-2,TRBV25-1,.,TGTGCCAACCCGGTCCCGGGACAGGGGGCGGCCGGGGAGCTGTTTTTT,CANPVPGQGAAGELFF
.,TRBJ2-7,TRBV7-2,.,TGTGCCAGCAGCTTAGGAAGGGGCTACGAGCAGTACTTC,CASSLGRGYEQYF
.,TRBJ2-5,TRBV5-6,.,TGTGCCAGCAGCGCCCGGAGGCGAGAGACCCAGTACTTC,CASSARRRETQYF
.,TRBJ2-3,TRBV7-3,once,TGTGCCAGCAGCGGGAGCACAGATACGCAGTATTTT,CASSGSTDTQYF
TRBD2,TRBJ2-5,TRBV7-2,.,TGTGCCAGCAGCTTATGGCGGGCAACTAGCGGGGGGGAAGGGACCCAGTACTTC,CASSLWRATSGGEGTQYF
.,TRBJ2-7,TRBV9,.,TGTGCCAGCAGCGCGGGAACGCCCCACGAGCAGTACTTC,CASSAGTPHEQYF
.,TRBJ2-5,TRBV29-1,.,TGCAGCGTAGGACAGCACCAAGAGACCCAGTACTTC,CSVGQHQETQYF
.,TRBJ2-7,TRBV6-2/TRBV6-3,.,TGTGCCAGCAGTTACTGGGCTGCCGGCGAGCAGTACTTC,CASSYWAAGEQYF
TRBD2,TRBJ2-7,TRBV7-3,.,TGTGCCAGCAGCCCTGGGGGGACTAGCGGGAGAGGCGAGCAGTACTTC,CASSPGGTSGRGEQYF
.,TRBJ2-7,TRBV6-5,.,TGTGCCAGCAGTTACTCGAACGGGCTGGGGCAGTACTTC,CASSYSNGLGQYF
.,TRBJ1-6,TRBV9,once,TGTGCCAGCAGCGTCGACGGGTTGGATTCACCCCTCCACTTT,CASSVDGLDSPLHF
.,TRBJ1-6,TRBV19,once,TGTGCCAGTAGTTCGCCTTCAACGGTGAATTCACCCCTCCACTTT,CASSSPSTVNSPLHF
TRBD2,TRBJ2-2,TRBV5-6,.,TGTGCCAGCAGCTTGTTCCGGGAGGGCCGTACCGGGGAGCTGTTTTTT,CASSLFREGRTGELFF
TRBD2,TRBJ2-2,TRBV7-7,.,TGTGCTAGCAGCTTAGCGGGCACGAACACCGGGGAGCTGTTTTTT,CASSLAGTNTGELFF
.,TRBJ1-2,TRBV19,.,TGTGCCAGTAGACCGGCGGTCCCAGGGTATGGCTACACCTTC,CASRPAVPGYGYTF
.,TRBJ2-2,TRBV10-1,many,TGCGCCAGCAGTGCCTCCTACGGAGCGAACACCGGGGAGCTGTTTTTT,CASSASYGANTGELFF
TRBD2,TRBJ2-1,TRBV19,once,TGTGCCAGTAGTACAGTAGCGGGAGCGGCCTACAATGAGCAGTTCTTC,CASSTVAGAAYNEQFF
.,TRBJ1-2,TRBV28,.,TGTGCCAGCACCTCCCAGGGGCCCGACTATGGCTACACCTTC,CASTSQGPDYGYTF
TRBD1,TRBJ2-7,TRBV6-1,.,TGTGCCAGCAGTGAAGCAAGGACAGGGACCTACGAGCAGTACTTC,CASSEARTGTYEQYF
.,TRBJ2-3,TRBV21-1,.,TGTGCCAGCAGTAAGGAGGTCGATTGTAACACAGATACGCAGTATTTT,CASSKEVDCNTDTQYF
.,TRBJ1-4,TRBV28,.,TGTGCCAGCAATAGCCCCTTGAGTAGGGAAAAACTGTTTTTT,CASNSPLSREKLFF
TRBD1,TRBJ1-5,TRBV2,.,TGTGCCAGCAGTGAAGGGACAGGGGGAGGTCAGCCCCAGCATTTT,CASSEGTGGGQPQHF
.,TRBJ2-2,TRBV30,.,TGTGCCTGGAGTCAACGAGTCACCGGGGAGCTGTTTTTT,CAWSQRVTGELFF
.,TRBJ1-5,TRBV19,.,TGTGCCAGTAGTATTACAAGGACAGCTAATAGCAATCAGCCCCAGCATTTT,CASSITRTANSNQPQHF
TRBD2,TRBJ2-1,TRBV5-1,.,TGCGCCAGCAGCTCACTAGCGGCCTCCTACAATGAGCAGTTCTTC,CASSSLAASYNEQFF
TRBD2,TRBJ2-7,TRBV27,few,TGTGCCAGCAGTCCCTCCCGACTAGCGGGAGGGTACGAGCAGTACTTC,CASSPSRLAGGYEQYF
.,TRBJ2-3,TRBV21-1,.,TGTGCCAGCAGCAAAGGAAGGCTGGGGCTAGCGGGAGAGTCAGATACGCAGTATTTT,CASSKGRLGLAGESDTQYF
.,TRBJ1-2,TRBV6-5,.,TGTGCCAGCAGGAAACAGGGAAGGGACGGCTACACCTTC,CASRKQGRDGYTF
.,TRBJ2-2,TRBV4-1,.,TGCGCCAGCAGCCCCCAACAGGGCTCCCGGGAGGAGACCGGGGAGCTGTTTTTT,CASSPQQGSREETGELFF
TRBD1,TRBJ1-1,TRBV19,.,TGTGCCAGTAGGACGACAGGGAAGTACACTGAAGCTTTCTTT,CASRTTGKYTEAFF
TRBD1,TRBJ2-1,TRBV6-4,.,TGTGCCAGCAGTACCTCCGGGACAGGGGACTACAATGAGCAGTTCTTC,CASSTSGTGDYNEQFF
.,TRBJ1-1,TRBV7-3,.,TGTGCCAGCAGCGCAACATGGAACACTGAAGCTTTCTTT,CASSATWNTEAFF
TRBD1,TRBJ1-2,TRBV11-2,few,TGTGCCAGCAGCTTACAGGGGGTAAACTACTATGGCTACACCTTC,CASSLQGVNYYGYTF
.,TRBJ1-2,TRBV12-3/TRBV12-4,.,TGTGCCAGCAGTTTAGAAGGGAGTCTGGACTACACCTTC,CASSLEGSLDYTF
TRBD2,TRBJ2-5,TRBV3-1/TRBV3-2,.,TGTGCCAGCAGCCAGTCCGAGGGTGGCGGGAGGGCCGGAGAGACCCAGTACTTC,CASSQSEGGGRAGETQYF
.,TRBJ1-2,TRBV28,.,TGTGCCAGCAGTATCCTCTTGACAGGAAGCTATGGCTACACCTTC,CASSILLTGSYGYTF
TRBD1,TRBJ1-2,TRBV19,.,TGTGCCAGTAGTCTGGACAGGGGGCTTAACTATGGCTACACCTTC,CASSLDRGLNYGYTF
.,TRBJ2-7,TRBV10-3,.,TGTGCCATCAACCAACAGGGATCATTCACCGAGCAGTACTTC,CAINQQGSFTEQYF
.,TRBJ2-2,TRBV19,.,TGTGCCACCGCACCCACAACGAACACCGGGGAGCTGTTTTTT,CATAPTTNTGELFF
.,TRBJ1-5,TRBV6-2/TRBV6-3,once,TGTGCCAGCAGTTCAGAGGGCAGAAAGCCCCAGCATTTT,CASSSEGRKPQHF